These 2 T cell receptor beta chains were all obtained from the same sample, sequenced in a study of shared clonotypes between healthy human individuals. Profiled with immunoSEQ multiplex PCR; TCRdb holds only in-frame clones, not every one. The repertoire holds about 2.4 million clones, approximately 93% seen once, with approximately 0.35% in the top ten. The sample was naive CD4+ T cells from PBMCs. The subset denotes: CD45RA+ positively selected. The receptors here all came from a man aged 18 to 29 in good health. Some clones in this sample may be carry-over from other donors' samples.

This chain uses TRBV5-6 with TRBJ2-7, with 8 bases that match TRBD1. V lost 4 bases and J lost 2; bases outside the gene matches: 5. The CDR3 loop spans 14 amino acids. The germline CDR1 and CDR2 sequences are SGHDT and YYEEEE. CDR3 DNA sequence: TGTGCCAGCAGCCCGACAGGGGAGCCCTACGAGCAGTACTTC. Amino acids: CASSPTGEPYEQYF.

This chain joins TRBV5-6 and TRBJ2-5, with 9 bases that match TRBD1. V dropped 4 bases and J dropped 2; count of bases not matched to a gene: 9. This CDR3 comprises 16 residues. Germline CDR1 SGHDT, CDR2 YYEEEE. The CDR3 loop is CASSPRTGALQETQYF. CDR3 coding DNA: TGTGCCAGCAGCCCCCGGACAGGGGCCTTACAAGAGACCCAGTACTTC.